The 12 T cell receptor beta chains below come from one sample, sequenced in a study of blood T cells in healthy people across ages. Alongside a J-beta primer mix, a sample-barcoded 5' primer served in a second PCR lasting about 6 to 12 cycles. TCRdb recomputed calls from the 5' RACE reads with MiXCR, one row per CDR3 protein. The sample yields about 1.5 million distinct CDR3 sequences, around two fifths seen once. The sequencing sample was made of blood. Every receptor here comes from a woman aged 18-29 years in good health.

This clonotype has a handful of counts. The chain links TRBV27 to TRBJ2-5; D possibly corresponds to TRBD1 (6 bases). The J call is uncertain, as TRBJ2-7 better fits the DNA end. The germline gives CDR1 MNHEY, CDR2 SMNVEV (reference sequence). This CDR3 region has 14 residues. In DNA form, the CDR3 reads TGTGCCAGCAGTCCGATTGGGGGACACGACGAGCAGTACTTC. Protein: CASSPIGGHDEQYF.

This chain uses TRBV7-8 with TRBJ2-5; TRBD2 might be the D (5 bases). V was trimmed by 4 bases and J by 11 bases, leaving 26 bases between them. The CDR3 length is 16 residues. CDR1 and CDR2 from the germline V gene are SGHVS and FQNEAQ. This chain's CDR3 is CASSSGRLASYNEQYF. CDR3 DNA: TGTGCCAGCAGCTCAGGTCGGCTAGCTTCGTACAATGAGCAGTACTTC.

This clonotype appeared a few times. This chain connects TRBV9 to TRBJ2-3; D gene uncertain. The germline V gene has CDR1 SGDLS and CDR2 YYNGEE. The CDR3 spans 15 residues. Trimming removed 4 bases at V and 4 bases at J, with 16 bases between. The CDR3 nucleotides are TGTGCCAGCAGCCCCCTGAACGGGTACGCAGATACGCAGTATTTT. Its translation is CASSPLNGYADTQYF.

The chain is built from TRBV4-2 and TRBJ2-7; D is ambiguous. Deletions cut 0 bases from V and 3 bases from J, with 12 bases between. The germline V gene encodes CDR1 LGHNA and CDR2 YNFKEQ. The CDR3 extends over 15 amino acids. The DNA for the CDR3 is TGTGCCAGCAGCCAAGACATGGGTTACGGCTACGAGCAGTACTTC. Protein sequence: CASSQDMGYGYEQYF.

The genes are TRBV6-5 and TRBJ2-1, with 10 nucleotides matching TRBD2. V shed 2 bases, J shed 7 bases, and the junction held 23 bases outside the gene matches. The CDR3 has 21 amino acids. Germline values: CDR1 MNHEY, CDR2 SVGAGI. The CDR3 nucleotides are TGTGCCAGCAGTTACCCAGCCAAAGGGCCCAACTATCCGGGACTAGCGAATGAGCAGTTCTTC. Translating it yields CASSYPAKGPNYPGLANEQFF.

The J gene is TRBJ2-3, the V gene TRBV7-9; 11 bases line up with TRBD1. CDR1 SEHNR and CDR2 FQNEAQ come from the germline V gene (reference sequence). V lost 5 bases and J lost 7; bases outside the gene matches: 8. This CDR3 has 15 residues. The CDR3 sequence is CASSARTGGRNTQYF. As DNA, the CDR3 is TGTGCCAGCAGCGCCAGGACAGGGGGCCGCAATACGCAGTATTTT.

V usage is TRBV4-1 and J usage is TRBJ2-3; 10 positions agree with TRBD2. The V gene's germline CDR1 is MGHRA and CDR2 YSYEKL. The CDR3 has 18 residues. V shed 0 bases and J 6 bases; nucleotides not matched to a gene: 12. The CDR3 protein is CASSQDLAQRGGPDTQYF. In DNA form, the CDR3 reads TGCGCCAGCAGCCAAGATCTTGCCCAGCGGGGGGGCCCGGATACGCAGTATTTT.

The chain is built from TRBV5-1 and TRBJ2-3, with D possibly matching TRBD2 (6 bases). The germline CDR1 and CDR2 sequences are SGHRS and YFSETQ. The CDR3 sequence is 14 residues long. Trimming removed 1 base from V and 4 bases from J, with 10 bases in between. The DNA for the CDR3 is TGCGCCAGCAGCTTGCGGGAGAGTCCAGATACGCAGTATTTT. Residues: CASSLRESPDTQYF.

The chain carries TRBV10-3 and TRBJ1-2; possibly TRBD1 for D (5 bases). Germline loops: CDR1 ENHRY, CDR2 SYGVKD. The V end lost 3 bases, the J end lost 3 bases, and 14 bases lay between the germline ends. This CDR3 has 15 residues. CDR3 coding DNA: TGTGCCATCAGTGATCTTCTGGGGCCAGACTATGGCTACACCTTC. It yields the protein CAISDLLGPDYGYTF.

This clonotype was detected a few times. The genes are TRBV4-1 and TRBJ1-4, with no clear D. V gave up 4 bases and J gave up 0 bases, with 12 bases separating them. Germline CDR1 MGHRA, CDR2 YSYEKL. This CDR3 has 16 amino acids. The CDR3 loop reads CASSPPGAATNEKLFF. The CDR3, as DNA: TGCGCCAGCAGCCCACCAGGAGCCGCAACTAATGAAAAACTGTTTTTT.

This clonotype was seen a few times. In DNA, the CDR3 is TGCGCCAGCAGCTCCTTCACGGGGGGGAGGGACAATGAGCAGTTCTTC. Its protein product is CASSSFTGGRDNEQFF. This sequence joins TRBV5-1 and TRBJ2-1, with 8 bases lining up with TRBD2. V gave up 3 bases and J gave up 5 bases; unmatched junction bases: 10. This CDR3 contains 16 residues. Germline CDR1 and CDR2: SGHRS and YFSETQ.

V usage is TRBV5-6 and J usage is TRBJ2-3; 8 bases match TRBD1. This CDR3 has 14 residues. After removal of 4 bases from V and 4 bases from J, the junction contained 5 bases not matched to a gene. Germline CDR1 and CDR2: SGHDT and YYEEEE. The CDR3 bases are TGTGCCAGCAGCCGCGACAGGGGTGCAGATACGCAGTATTTT. It encodes CASSRDRGADTQYF.